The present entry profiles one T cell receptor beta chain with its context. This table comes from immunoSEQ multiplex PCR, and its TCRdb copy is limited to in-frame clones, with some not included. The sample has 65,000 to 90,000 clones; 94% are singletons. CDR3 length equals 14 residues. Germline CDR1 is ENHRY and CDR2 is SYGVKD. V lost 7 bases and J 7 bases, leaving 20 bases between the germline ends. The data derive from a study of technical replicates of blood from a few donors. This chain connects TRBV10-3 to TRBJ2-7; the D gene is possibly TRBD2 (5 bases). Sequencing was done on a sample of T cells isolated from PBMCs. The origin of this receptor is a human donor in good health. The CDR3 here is CAITADVPFGEQYF. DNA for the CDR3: TGTGCCATCACAGCGGACGTTCCATTTGGGGAGCAGTACTTC.